This entry concerns a single T cell receptor (beta chain). The CDR3 has 11 residues. Germline loops: CDR1 SGHKS, CDR2 YYEKEE (reference sequence). V shed 4 bases and J 16 bases; nucleotides not matched to a gene: 8. Specified time point: before trial treatment. These data originate in a study of low-dose radiotherapy and immunotherapy resistance in tumors. Study-level information: Patients of Cohort 1 had 0.5 Gy fractions every 2 weeks, which summed to 6.5 Gy. The regimen for patients comprised intravenous nivolumab 240 mg every two weeks plus intravenous ipilimumab 1 mg/kg every six weeks.

Covering alpha and beta chains, TRAV- and TRBV-specific primers were used for the first-strand cDNA. TCRs underwent roughly 19 PCR cycles of amplification with a constant-region primer and V-primer adapter. MiXCR, run by TCRdb on the reads, gives a single entry per CDR3 protein. The sample has about 64,000 distinct CDR3 sequences; around a quarter are singletons. This specimen consisted of PBMCs, obtained before treatment. The rearrangement uses TRBV5-5 and TRBJ2-1, with 7 bases aligning to TRBD1. This receptor was taken from a male donor with rectosigmoid adenocarcinoma. The CDR3 region has the DNA TGTGCCAGCAGCGATGACAGGGTTTTTTTCTTC. It is translated as CASSDDRVFFF.